The next 20 T cell receptor beta chains were all read from a single sample in a study of molecular identifiers for immune sequencing clone quantification. Using its own MiXCR run on the PCR reads, TCRdb lists one record per CDR3 protein. The profile shows approximately 54,000 distinct CDR3 sequences, approximately 25% of them singletons. Sequenced input: naive CD8+ T cells from blood, with Jurkat cell RNA spiked in. Subset given: FACS-sorted CD8+CD4-CCR7+CD45RA+ naive T cells. The receptors shown here come from a human donor in good health. Some libraries in this study had Jurkat cell RNA spiked in.

This clonotype was recorded many times. The gene calls are TRBV6-5 and TRBJ1-5, with TRBD1 as a possible D gene (6 bases). Trimming took off 0 bases at V and 4 bases at J, with 10 bases between the two ends. Looked up from germline, CDR1 is MNHEY and CDR2 is SVGAGI. This CDR3 spans 15 amino acids. Written as DNA, the CDR3 is TGTGCCAGCAGTTACTCACAGGGCTCGAATCAGCCCCAGCATTTT. Its protein is CASSYSQGSNQPQHF.

This clonotype was found many times. The chain carries TRBV5-1 and TRBJ2-6; D unclear. Between the trimmed V and J ends, which lost 2 bases and 0 bases, there was a span of 6 bases. CDR3 length: 15 amino acids. CDR1 SGHRS and CDR2 YFSETQ come from the germline V gene. The CDR3 spells CASSFRPSGANVLTF. As DNA, the CDR3 is TGCGCCAGCAGCTTCCGACCCTCTGGGGCCAACGTCCTGACTTTC.

There are many counts of this clonotype. The rearrangement joins TRBV7-2 to TRBJ2-3; no clear D. V was shortened by 1 base and J by 3 bases, with 14 bases between the two germline ends. CDR3 length: 16 residues. Germline CDR1 is SGHTA and CDR2 is FQGNSA. CDR3 in amino acids: CASSLGATLGTDTQYF. For the CDR3, the DNA is TGTGCCAGCAGCTTAGGTGCGACGTTGGGGACAGATACGCAGTATTTT.

This clonotype came up a few times. The chain recombines TRBV12-3 or TRBV12-4 with TRBJ2-2; 7 nucleotides agree with TRBD2. The CDR3 sequence is 15 residues long. Trimming took 5 bases from V and 5 from J; bases not matched to a gene: 8. The CDR3 loop is CASSKPGLPTGELFF. Written as DNA, the CDR3 is TGTGCCAGCAGTAAACCGGGACTACCTACCGGGGAGCTGTTTTTT.

This clonotype came up many times. This chain joins TRBV29-1 and TRBJ2-1; D ambiguous. This CDR3 contains 13 residues. Germline V gene data show CDR1 as SQVTM and CDR2 as ANQGSEA. CDR3 sequence reads: CRSGEAADNEQFF. The CDR3 nucleotides read TGCAGGTCCGGTGAGGCGGCGGACAATGAGCAGTTCTTC.

The chain employs TRBV2 and TRBJ2-2; 9 bases are shared with TRBD1. Germline-derived CDR1 and CDR2 are SNHLY and FYNNEI. The CDR3 is made up of 17 amino acids. The ends lost 4 bases at V and 3 bases at J; junction bases unmatched: 9. CDR3 in DNA: TGTGCCAGCAGTGGGGACAGGGAGGGTTGGCACACCGGGGAGCTGTTTTTT. Translation gives CASSGDREGWHTGELFF. Full variable domain (missing parts from reference TRBV2 and TRBJ2-2): EPEVTQTPSHQVTQMGQEVILRCVPISNHLYFYWYRQILGQKVEFLVSFYNNEISEKSEIFDDQFSVERPDGSNFTLKIRSTKLEDSAMYFCASSGDREGWHTGELFFGEGSRLTVL.

This clonotype has more than one count but fewer than ten. This sequence joins TRBV28 and TRBJ2-1; weak D call: TRBD1 (5 bases). CDR3 length equals 16 residues. Germline V gives CDR1 MDHEN, CDR2 SYDVKM. V was cut by 3 bases and J by 6 bases, with 18 bases left in between. The CDR3 region is CASSLGLSLMVNEQFF. Here the CDR3 DNA reads TGTGCCAGCAGTTTGGGGCTTAGCCTTATGGTCAATGAGCAGTTCTTC.

With respect to this clonotype: A much more abundant neighbour one base away suggests this may be a read error. CDR3 DNA sequence: TGTGCCAGCAGCGAGCGGACAGGCCTCATGAACACTGAAGCTTTCTTT. It is translated as CASSERTGLMNTEAFF. The genes are TRBV7-9 and TRBJ1-1, with 7 bases aligning to TRBD1. Looked up from germline, CDR1 is SEHNR and CDR2 is FQNEAQ (reference sequence). The CDR3 is 16 amino acids. J gave up 0 bases and V 5 bases, and 9 bases lay outside the gene matches. The full variable domain, with the rest looked up from reference TRBV7-9 and TRBJ1-1, is DTGVSQNPRHKITKRGQNVTFRCDPISEHNRLYWYRQTLGQGPEFLTYFQNEAQLEKSRLLSDRFSAERPKGSFSTLEIQRTEQGDSAMYLCASSERTGLMNTEAFFGQGTRLTVV.

This clonotype was found many times. The J gene is TRBJ1-6, the V gene TRBV27; D not certain. V lost 1 base to trimming and J lost 5 bases, with 0 bases between them. Per germline, CDR1 MNHEY and CDR2 SMNVEV (reference sequence). This CDR3 comprises 12 residues. The CDR3 DNA is TGTGCCAGCAGTTTATATAATTCACCCCTCCACTTT. It yields the protein CASSLYNSPLHF.

This clonotype has at least ten counts. This chain links TRBV23-1 with TRBJ1-5; D ambiguous. TRBV23-1 is recorded as an ORF, its role being uncertain. The CDR3 has 17 amino acids. Trimming stripped 4 bases from V and 7 bases from J, with 23 bases between. The CDR3 DNA follows: TGCGCCAGCAGTCTTGAAGTCAGGCAGACGATAGAGCAGCCCCAGCATTTT. It specifies CASSLEVRQTIEQPQHF.

This clonotype was seen only a few times. The V gene is TRBV30, the J gene TRBJ1-1; D is unclear. V lost 2 bases to trimming and J lost 6 bases, with 7 bases between them. The CDR3 has 11 residues. CDR1 is GTSNPN and CDR2 is SVGIG in the germline V gene (reference sequence). The CDR3 coding sequence is TGTGCCTGGAGTCGGGAGGCTGAAGCTTTCTTT. This translates into CAWSREAEAFF.

This clonotype was observed a few times. The junction and the germline gene differ at one end; a read error may be behind it. This rearrangement joins TRBV9 to TRBJ2-7, with a weak D call TRBD2 (6 bases). Germline values: CDR1 SGDLS, CDR2 YYNGEE. The CDR3 runs 15 residues. CDR3 coding DNA: TGTGCCGGCAGCGTAGGAGGTACGGGGGTTAACGAGCAGTACTTC. This sequence encodes CAGSVGGTGVNEQYF.

This clonotype showed up many times. CDR3 sequence (DNA): TGCGCCAGCAGCCACGACAAGGGGCGCTCCTACGAGCAGTACTTC. This encodes CASSHDKGRSYEQYF. V is TRBV4-1 and J is TRBJ2-7, with D perhaps TRBD1 (5 bases). Germline V lookup: CDR1 MGHRA, CDR2 YSYEKL. CDR3 length equals 15 residues. The V and J ends lost 3 bases and 0 bases respectively, with 12 bases between them.

This clonotype was observed many times. The chain couples TRBV12-3 or TRBV12-4 to TRBJ2-3; 9 positions match TRBD2. J gave up 4 bases and V 7 bases, and 9 bases lay outside the gene matches. The CDR3 runs to 15 residues. In nucleotides, the CDR3 is TGTGCCAGCAACCCTGCGGGGGGGCCTGCAGATACGCAGTATTTT. Translating it yields CASNPAGGPADTQYF.

The chain joins TRBV28 to TRBJ1-4; no definite D call. Deletions cut 6 bases from V and 1 base from J, with 15 bases between. This CDR3 is 16 amino acids long. Germline V gene data show CDR1 as MDHEN and CDR2 as SYDVKM. The CDR3 nucleotides are TGTGCCAGCAGAAAAGACGACAAGGGAACTAATGAAAAACTGTTTTTT. Protein product: CASRKDDKGTNEKLFF.

The table lists this clonotype with many counts. The chain has TRBV27 and TRBJ2-7; TRBD1 aligns across 10 bases. Germline V lookup: CDR1 MNHEY, CDR2 SMNVEV (reference sequence). V lost 3 bases to trimming and J lost 2 bases; unmatched junction nucleotides: 13. CDR3 length equals 18 residues. CDR3 bases: TGTGCCAGCAGTTTGAAGCCGCGGGGGGACAGGGGCCCCTACGAGCAGTACTTC. It encodes CASSLKPRGDRGPYEQYF.

This clonotype has a handful of counts. The J gene is TRBJ1-1, the V gene TRBV29-1; no clear D gene. The germline V gene encodes CDR1 SQVTM and CDR2 ANQGSEA. V was cut by 4 bases and J by 4 bases, with 7 bases left in between. The CDR3 is made up of 11 amino acids. The CDR3 here is CSVVWGTEAFF. The CDR3 nucleotides read TGCAGCGTTGTGTGGGGCACTGAAGCTTTCTTT. The full variable domain, completed using reference TRBV29-1 and TRBJ1-1, is SAVISQKPSRDICQRGTSLTIQCQVDSQVTMMFWYRQQPGQSLTLIATANQGSEATYESGFVIDKFPISRPNLTFSTLTVSNMSPEDSSIYLCSVVWGTEAFFGQGTRLTVV.

This clonotype was observed many times. V usage is TRBV9 and J usage is TRBJ1-2; D gene ambiguous. The ends were cut back, 3 bases at V and 4 bases at J, with 10 bases in the middle. This CDR3 spans 13 amino acids. Germline CDR1 reads SGDLS; CDR2 reads YYNGEE. CDR3 protein: CASSENQIYGYTF. CDR3 sequence (DNA): TGTGCCAGCAGCGAAAATCAGATCTATGGCTACACCTTC.

This clonotype has just one count. CDR3 sequence (DNA): TGTGCCAGCAGCCGATCTAGCGGGAGCATTATATACCCCGGGTACGAGCAGTACTTC. It is translated as CASSRSSGSIIYPGYEQYF. The V gene is TRBV13, the J gene TRBJ2-7; 10 nucleotides line up with TRBD2. The V gene end was trimmed by 5 bases and the J gene end by 4 bases; junction bases not matched to a gene: 20. This CDR3 region has 19 residues. The V gene's germline CDR1 is PRHDT and CDR2 FYEKMQ (reference sequence). Full variable domain (outside the CDR3, taken from reference TRBV13 and TRBJ2-7): AAGVIQSPRHLIKEKRETATLKCYPIPRHDTVYWYQQGPGQDPQFLISFYEKMQSDKGSIPDRFSAQQFSDYHSELNMSSLELGDSALYFCASSRSSGSIIYPGYEQYFGPGTRLTVT.

Note on this clonotype: One junction end does not reproduce the germline sequence, and a read error may be involved. The genes are TRBV5-1 and TRBJ2-5; D remains unclear. The CDR3 sequence is 14 residues long. CDR1 SGHRS and CDR2 YFSETQ come from the germline V gene. CDR3 DNA sequence: TGCGCCAGCAGCTTGGACCTAACTAAAGAGGCCCAGTACTTC. Its translation is CASSLDLTKEAQYF.